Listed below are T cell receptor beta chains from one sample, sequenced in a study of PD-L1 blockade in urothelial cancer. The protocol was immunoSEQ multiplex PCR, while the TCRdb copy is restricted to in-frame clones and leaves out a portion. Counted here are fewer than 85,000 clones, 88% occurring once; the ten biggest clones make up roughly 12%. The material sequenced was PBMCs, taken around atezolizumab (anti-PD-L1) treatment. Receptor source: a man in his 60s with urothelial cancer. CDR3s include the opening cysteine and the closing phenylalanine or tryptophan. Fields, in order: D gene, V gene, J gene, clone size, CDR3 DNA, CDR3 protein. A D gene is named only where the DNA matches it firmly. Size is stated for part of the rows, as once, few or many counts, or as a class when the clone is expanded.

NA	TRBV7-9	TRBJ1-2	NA	TGTGCCAGCACCCTGGGGGGACGCGGCTACACCTTC	CASTLGGRGYTF
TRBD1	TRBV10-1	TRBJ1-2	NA	TGCGCCAGCAGTCCAACGACAGGACAGGGTGCTTACTATGGCTACACCTTC	CASSPTTGQGAYYGYTF
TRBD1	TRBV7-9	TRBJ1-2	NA	TGTGCCAGCAGCAAGGGACAGGGGGCGGATGGCTACACCTTC	CASSKGQGADGYTF
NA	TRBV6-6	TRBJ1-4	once	TGTGCCAGCAGATCCCCTGACAGGAGCAATGAAAAACTGTTTTTT	CASRSPDRSNEKLFF
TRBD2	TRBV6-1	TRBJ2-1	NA	TGTGCCAGCACCCCTAGCGGGGGGTACAATGAGCAGTTCTTC	CASTPSGGYNEQFF
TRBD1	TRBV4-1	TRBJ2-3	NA	TGCGCCAGCAGCCAAGATTGGGGACAGGCGGAACTCTCCACAGATACGCAGTATTTT	CASSQDWGQAELSTDTQYF
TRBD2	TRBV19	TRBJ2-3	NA	TGTGCCAGTCGACAAAGGCGGGGGGGAGTCACAGATACGCAGTATTTT	CASRQRRGGVTDTQYF
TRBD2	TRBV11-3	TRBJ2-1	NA	TGTGCCAGCAGCCCCCCTAGCGGGAGGTTTAGTGAGCAGTTCTTC	CASSPPSGRFSEQFF
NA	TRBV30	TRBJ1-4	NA	TGTGCCTGGAGTATGGGGGCTGAAAAACTGTTTTTT	CAWSMGAEKLFF
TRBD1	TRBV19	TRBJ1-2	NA	TGTGCCAGTAGTTTACAGGGGGCGTTTGGCTACACCTTC	CASSLQGAFGYTF
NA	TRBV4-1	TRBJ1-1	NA	TGCGCCAGCAGCCCTGTCTTTAGAAGTGAAGCTTTCTTT	CASSPVFRSEAFF
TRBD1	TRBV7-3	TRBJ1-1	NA	TGTGCCAGCAGCCCCGGACAGGGGTTGGTCACTGAAGCTTTCTTT	CASSPGQGLVTEAFF
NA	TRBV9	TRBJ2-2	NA	TGTGCCAGCAGCGCCCTTACGAACACCGGGGAGCTGTTTTTT	CASSALTNTGELFF
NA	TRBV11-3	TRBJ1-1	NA	TGTGCCAGCAGCCTAGGGAGCATGAACACTGAAGCTTTCTTT	CASSLGSMNTEAFF
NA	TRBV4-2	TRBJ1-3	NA	TGTGCCAGCAGCCAAGATCAGGGCTCTGGAAACACCATATATTTT	CASSQDQGSGNTIYF
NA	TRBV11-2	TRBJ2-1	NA	TGTGCCAGCAGCTTAGGGACAAGGGCAGGCCGAACAAGTCCGCAGTTCTTC	CASSLGTRAGRTSPQFF
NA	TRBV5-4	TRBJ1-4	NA	TGTGCCAGCAGCCCTGGAGGCTACGGAAAACTGTTTTTT	CASSPGGYGKLFF
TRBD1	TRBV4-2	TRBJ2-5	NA	TGTGCCAGCAGCCATATGGACAGGGGGTCGTTAGAGACCCAGTACTTC	CASSHMDRGSLETQYF
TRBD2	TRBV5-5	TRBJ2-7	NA	TGTGCCAGCAGCTCCGACGGGACTAGCCGTAACGAGCAGTACTTC	CASSSDGTSRNEQYF
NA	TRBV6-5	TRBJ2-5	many	TGTGCCAGCAGTTACTCCCACAGGGAGACCCAGTACTTC	CASSYSHRETQYF
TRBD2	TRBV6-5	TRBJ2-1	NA	TGTGCCAGCAGTTACTCGAGGCTAGCGGGATCGGATGAGCAGTTCTTC	CASSYSRLAGSDEQFF
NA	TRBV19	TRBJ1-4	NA	TGTGCCAGTAGCCCTGGGAGGGCAACTAATGAAAAACTGTTTTTT	CASSPGRATNEKLFF
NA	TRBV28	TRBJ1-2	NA	TGTGCCAGCAGTTTATTCGCTCCCCGAGGTGGTAACTATGGCTACACCTTC	CASSLFAPRGGNYGYTF